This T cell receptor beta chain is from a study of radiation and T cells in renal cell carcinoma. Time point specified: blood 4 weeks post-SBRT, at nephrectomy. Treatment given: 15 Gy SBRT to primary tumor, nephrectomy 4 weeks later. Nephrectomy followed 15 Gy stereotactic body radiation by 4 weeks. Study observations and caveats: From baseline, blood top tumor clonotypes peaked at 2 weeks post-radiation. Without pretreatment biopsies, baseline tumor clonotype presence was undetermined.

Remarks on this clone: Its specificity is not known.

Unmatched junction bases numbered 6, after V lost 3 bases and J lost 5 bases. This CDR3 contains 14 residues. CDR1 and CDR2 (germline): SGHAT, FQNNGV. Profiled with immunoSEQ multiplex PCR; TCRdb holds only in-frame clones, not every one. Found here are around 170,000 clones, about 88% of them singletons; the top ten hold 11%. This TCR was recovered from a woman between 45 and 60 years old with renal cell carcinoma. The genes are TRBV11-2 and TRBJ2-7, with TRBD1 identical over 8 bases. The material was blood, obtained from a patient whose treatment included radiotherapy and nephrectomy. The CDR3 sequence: CASSLTGDFHEQYF. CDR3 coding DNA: TGTGCCAGCAGCTTGACAGGGGACTTCCACGAGCAGTACTTC.